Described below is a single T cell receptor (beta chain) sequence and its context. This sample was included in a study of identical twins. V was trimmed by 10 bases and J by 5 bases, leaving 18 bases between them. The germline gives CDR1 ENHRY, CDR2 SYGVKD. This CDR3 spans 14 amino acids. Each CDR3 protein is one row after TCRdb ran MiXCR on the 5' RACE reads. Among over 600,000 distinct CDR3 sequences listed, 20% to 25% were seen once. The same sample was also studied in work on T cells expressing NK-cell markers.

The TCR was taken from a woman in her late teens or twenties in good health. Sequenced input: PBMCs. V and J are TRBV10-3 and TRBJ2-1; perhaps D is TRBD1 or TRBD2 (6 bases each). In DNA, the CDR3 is TGTGCCACCCACGCTGGGGGGCCGAACAATGAGCAGTTCTTC. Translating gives CATHAGGPNNEQFF.